The 11 T cell receptor beta chains reported below all come from one sample, sequenced in a study of cytomegalovirus exposure and HLA in healthy donors (dated by TCRdb to about 2017). Libraries were made using the immunoSEQ multiplex PCR assay. For the multiplex PCR, a mixture combining 60 forward primers for TCR Vbeta segments and 13 reverse primers for TCR Jbeta segments was used. TCRdb limited this immuneACCESS table to in-frame rearrangements with V and J called. A share of clones is missing; checked studies link under half to unresolved V genes, and the rest is unexplained. The table for this sample lists around 150,000 clones; approximately 86% of them were counted only once. Clones ranked in the top ten supply over 1.5% of the sample. The sequenced sample consisted of PBMCs. All receptors come from a woman younger than 35 in good health and CMV-seronegative.

This clone was detected only once. The chain recombines TRBV19 with TRBJ2-2; TRBD1 matches 9 bases. Looked up from germline, CDR1 is LNHDA and CDR2 is SQIVND (reference sequence). Trimming cost V 1 base and J 6 bases; bases outside gene matches: 6. There are 16 residues in the CDR3. CDR3 amino acids: CASSIGNRGLAGELFF. DNA of the CDR3: TGTGCCAGTAGTATAGGGAACAGGGGGCTGGCCGGGGAGCTGTTTTTT.

V usage is TRBV5-3 and J usage is TRBJ1-3; 8 positions match TRBD1. TRBV5-3 is reported as an ORF; its role is uncertain. With 2 bases clipped from V and 8 bases from J, the junction kept 9 bases outside the gene matches. The CDR3 runs 15 residues. CDR3 loop: CARSFDRGGVDTIYF. Here the CDR3 DNA reads TGTGCCAGAAGCTTTGACAGGGGTGGGGTGGACACCATATATTTT.

The gene calls are TRBV9 and TRBJ2-1; a weak D match, TRBD1 (6 bases). CDR1 is SGDLS, CDR2 YYNGEE, per germline. The V end lost 0 bases, the J end lost 4 bases, and 11 bases lay between the germline ends. CDR3 length equals 15 residues. CDR3 in DNA: TGTGCCAGCAGCGTAGATAGGGGGAGTTACAATGAGCAGTTCTTC. This encodes CASSVDRGSYNEQFF.

The genes are TRBV5-1 and TRBJ2-1; 12 bases are shared with TRBD2. The CDR3 runs 16 residues. Losses at the gene ends were 1 base for V and 7 bases for J; bases not matched to a gene: 6. CDR1 and CDR2 from the germline V gene are SGHRS and YFSETQ. The CDR3 DNA follows: TGCGCCAGCAGCTTGTATCTAGCGGGGGGGCCTAATGAGCAGTTCTTC. It translates to CASSLYLAGGPNEQFF.

The chain uses TRBV28 and TRBJ1-1; 7 bases are a match to TRBD1. Germline assignment: CDR1 MDHEN and CDR2 SYDVKM. J lost 5 bases, V lost 6 bases, and 6 bases had no gene match. The CDR3 covers 13 residues. Here the CDR3 reads CASRITGVTEAFF. The CDR3 coding sequence is TGTGCCAGCAGGATCACAGGGGTTACTGAAGCTTTCTTT.

This clone was counted between two and nine times. The V call is TRBV5-8, the J call TRBJ2-7; 7 bases agree with TRBD1. V dropped 1 base and J dropped 6; count of bases not matched to a gene: 7. The germline gives CDR1 SGHTS, CDR2 YDEGEE. The CDR3 consists of 14 residues. CDR3 sequence (DNA): TGTGCCAGCAGCTTGCTCTCAGGGGGACCCGAGCAGTACTTC. As protein: CASSLLSGGPEQYF.

This clone appeared a single time. V gene TRBV10-3 combines with J gene TRBJ1-3, with 7 bases identical to TRBD1. In germline, CDR1 is ENHRY, CDR2 SYGVKD. V lost 6 bases and J lost 2; bases outside the gene matches: 10. This CDR3 contains 16 residues. CDR3 sequence reads: CAISPAQGNPGNTIYF. The CDR3 DNA reads TGTGCCATCAGCCCTGCACAGGGGAACCCTGGAAACACCATATATTTT.

The chain links TRBV5-1 to TRBJ2-5; 7 positions agree with TRBD2. Germline CDR1 SGHRS, CDR2 YFSETQ. This CDR3 has 14 amino acids. Germline trimming cut 0 bases from V and 4 bases from J; bases unmatched to any gene: 3. CDR3 sequence: CASSLVASGETQYF. The CDR3 nucleotides read TGCGCCAGCAGCTTGGTGGCTAGCGGAGAGACCCAGTACTTC.

This chain joins TRBV28 and TRBJ1-2; D not resolved. V dropped 6 bases and J dropped 2 bases, with 10 bases sitting between them. This CDR3 spans 13 amino acids. Germline V gives CDR1 MDHEN, CDR2 SYDVKM. The CDR3 DNA sequence: TGTGCCAGCAGCCCGCGGGAAAACTATGGCTACACCTTC. Translated, it gives CASSPRENYGYTF.

This clone came up a few times. This chain connects TRBV30 to TRBJ1-3; D unclear. The V gene's germline CDR1 is GTSNPN and CDR2 SVGIG (reference sequence). V lost 2 bases and J lost 3, with 8 bases in between. This CDR3 contains 13 residues. The CDR3 DNA reads as TGTGCCTGGAGTTCGGGGTATGGAAACACCATATATTTT. Its protein product is CAWSSGYGNTIYF.

This rearrangement joins TRBV7-8 to TRBJ1-1; 9 bases are a match to TRBD1. Trimming took 6 bases from V and 5 from J; bases not matched to a gene: 7. This CDR3 comprises 14 residues. The germline V gene encodes CDR1 SGHVS and CDR2 FQNEAQ. CDR3 nucleotide sequence: TGTGCCAGCAGTTATACAGGGGGCGGGACTGAAGCTTTCTTT. This gives the protein CASSYTGGGTEAFF.